Following are 28 T cell receptor beta chains from one sample sequenced in a study of blood T cells in healthy people across ages. It was with a sample-barcoded 5' primer and a J-beta primer mix that a second PCR of about 6 to 12 cycles was run. TCRdb redid the calling of the 5' RACE reads with MiXCR, one entry per CDR3 protein. The sample yields 1.5 million to 2 million distinct CDR3 sequences, 49% seen once. Sequencing was done on a sample of blood. These receptors all come from a woman aged 35 to 49 in good health.

Only a few counts were recorded for this clonotype. This sequence joins TRBV12-5 and TRBJ1-2, with D uncertain. This CDR3 comprises 11 residues. Trimming took 6 bases from V and 6 from J, leaving 8 bases between them. CDR1 LGHNT and CDR2 FRNRAP come from the germline V gene. Here the CDR3 DNA reads TGTGCTAGTGGGGATGGGAATGGCTACACCTTC. It translates to CASGDGNGYTF. The variable domain in full, with the rest retrieved from reference TRBV12-5 and TRBJ1-2, is DARVTQTPRHKVTEMGQEVTMRCQPILGHNTVFWYRQTMMQGLELLAYFRNRAPLDDSGMPKDRFSAEMPDATLATLKIQPSEPRDSAVYFCASGDGNGYTFGSGTRLTVV.

Here the CDR3 reads CASSASRPSLNSPLHF. CDR3 DNA: TGTGCCAGCAGTGCGAGTCGGCCGAGCCTAAATTCACCCCTCCACTTT. V gene TRBV6-1 combines with J gene TRBJ1-6, with unresolved D. There are 16 residues in the CDR3. Trimming cost V 4 bases and J 7 bases, with 17 bases left between them. The germline CDR1 and CDR2 sequences are MNHNS and SASEGT.

As for this clonotype: The germline gene is not matched at one end of the junction; a read error may be the cause. The chain joins TRBV6-2 or TRBV6-3 to TRBJ2-3, with D perhaps matching TRBD2 (5 bases). The CDR3 sequence is 12 residues long. The germline gives CDR1 MNHEY, CDR2 SVGEGT. This CDR3 is CASSHSGGTQYF. CDR3 in DNA: TGTGCCAGCAGTCACTCGGGCGGGACGCAGTATTTT.

This clonotype turned up a few times. The rearrangement joins TRBV9 to TRBJ2-1; 10 nucleotides agree with TRBD2. Germline CDR1 is SGDLS and CDR2 is YYNGEE. The CDR3 sequence is 17 residues long. V was clipped by 0 bases and J by 5 bases; unmatched bases: 8. CDR3 coding DNA: TGTGCCAGCAGCGTAGGCACTACTAGCGGGGTGAACAATGAGCAGTTCTTC. Protein product: CASSVGTTSGVNNEQFF. Variable domain in full (rest from reference TRBV9 and TRBJ2-1): DSGVTQTPKHLITATGQRVTLRCSPRSGDLSVYWYQQSLDQGLQFLIQYYNGEERAKGNILERFSAQQFPDLHSELNLSSLELGDSALYFCASSVGTTSGVNNEQFFGPGTRLTVL.

In this sample, this clonotype turned up once. CDR3 nucleotide sequence: TGTGCCAGCAGTTACTCGATGGTCGGGGGCCCAGGGGAGCAGTACTTC. This translates into CASSYSMVGGPGEQYF. The V gene is TRBV6-5, the J gene TRBJ2-5; D assignment may be TRBD1 or TRBD2 (6 bases each). Between the trimmed V and J ends, which lost 0 bases and 11 bases, there was a span of 22 bases. This CDR3 has 16 amino acids. Germline V lookup: CDR1 MNHEY, CDR2 SVGAGI.

The gene calls are TRBV10-3 and TRBJ1-6; 12 bases fit TRBD1. J was trimmed by 8 bases and V by 5 bases; bases with no gene match: 4. The CDR3 contains 15 residues. Germline V gene data show CDR1 as ENHRY and CDR2 as SYGVKD. The CDR3 loop reads CAISLGQGAYSPLHF. CDR3 bases: TGTGCCATCAGTTTGGGACAGGGGGCCTATTCACCCCTCCACTTT.

V gene TRBV10-3 combines with J gene TRBJ2-5, with a weak D call TRBD1 (6 bases). The CDR3 consists of 16 residues. The V end lost 0 bases, the J end lost 11 bases, and 22 bases lay between the germline ends. Looked up from germline, CDR1 is ENHRY and CDR2 is SYGVKD. DNA of the CDR3: TGTGCCATCAGTGAGTCCGGTCAGGGGTACTACAATGAGCAGTACTTC. The encoded protein is CAISESGQGYYNEQYF.

In the case of this clonotype: One end of the junction is discordant with germline, which a read error may explain. This sequence joins TRBV28 and TRBJ2-5; no definite D call. Germline lookup yields CDR1 MDHEN and CDR2 SYDVKM. The CDR3 runs 14 residues. CDR3 sequence reads: CASSFGPTQGTQYF. The CDR3 DNA follows: TGTGCCAGCAGTTTCGGACCGACCCAAGGGACCCAGTACTTC.

On this clonotype itself: A much bigger clone sits one base away, suggesting this may be a read error. CDR3 in DNA: TGTGCCAGCAGCTTAGCGAGGGGGACTAATGAAAAACTGTTTTTT. Amino acids: CASSLARGTNEKLFF. The chain carries TRBV11-2 and TRBJ1-4, with D maybe TRBD1 (6 bases). This CDR3 is built from 15 residues. Trimming cost V 1 base and J 2 bases, with 8 bases left between them. Germline V gives CDR1 SGHAT, CDR2 FQNNGV.

J is TRBJ2-5 and V is TRBV15; D is perhaps TRBD2 (5 bases). The CDR3 consists of 15 residues. V dropped 1 base and J dropped 3 bases, with 12 bases sitting between them. Germline V gives CDR1 LNHNV, CDR2 YYDKDF (reference sequence). The CDR3 region has the DNA TGTGCCACCAGCAGAGGGTCTCGGGGAAAAGAGACCCAGTACTTC. It is translated as CATSRGSRGKETQYF. The entire variable domain, with the rest obtained from reference TRBV15 and TRBJ2-5, is as follows: DAMVIQNPRYQVTQFGKPVTLSCSQTLNHNVMYWYQQKSSQAPKLLFHYYDKDFNNEADTPDNFQSRRPNTSFCFLDIRSPGLGDTAMYLCATSRGSRGKETQYFGPGTRLLVL.

The chain recombines TRBV20-1 with TRBJ2-5; TRBD1 or TRBD2 may be the D gene (6 bases each). Trimming took off 1 base at V and 2 bases at J, with 14 bases between the two ends. The CDR3 length is 15 residues. Germline CDR1 DFQATT, CDR2 SNEGSKA (reference sequence). The CDR3 spells CSARGRRGWQETQYF. In nucleotides, the CDR3 is TGCAGTGCTAGAGGACGGAGGGGGTGGCAAGAGACCCAGTACTTC.

This sequence joins TRBV13 and TRBJ2-4, with 11 positions matching TRBD2. Trimming cost V 5 bases and J 6 bases; bases outside gene matches: 15. Germline V gene data show CDR1 as PRHDT and CDR2 as FYEKMQ (reference sequence). This CDR3 has 18 residues. The CDR3 sequence: CASSPEEKGLAEGNIQYF. CDR3 in DNA: TGTGCCAGCAGCCCCGAGGAGAAGGGACTAGCGGAGGGAAACATTCAGTACTTC. The whole variable domain, remainder taken from reference TRBV13 and TRBJ2-4, is AAGVIQSPRHLIKEKRETATLKCYPIPRHDTVYWYQQGPGQDPQFLISFYEKMQSDKGSIPDRFSAQQFSDYHSELNMSSLELGDSALYFCASSPEEKGLAEGNIQYFGAGTRLSVL.

This CDR3 reads CASRTIAIAGKNIQYF. In nucleotides, the CDR3 is TGTGCCAGCAGAACGATAGCGATAGCGGGGAAAAACATTCAGTACTTC. The J gene is TRBJ2-4, the V gene TRBV2; 8 bases map to TRBD2. The trim removed 6 bases at V and 4 bases at J, leaving 11 bases unmatched. This CDR3 is built from 16 residues. Germline lookup yields CDR1 SNHLY and CDR2 FYNNEI.

The chain is built from TRBV11-2 and TRBJ2-5; tentatively, D is TRBD1 (6 bases). Germline values: CDR1 SGHAT, CDR2 FQNNGV. This CDR3 comprises 16 residues. V gave up 8 bases and J gave up 4 bases, with 23 bases separating them. CDR3 sequence: CASHAQGPRTIETQYF. DNA of the CDR3: TGTGCCAGCCACGCTCAGGGGCCGAGGACCATAGAGACCCAGTACTTC. The whole variable domain, filled in from reference TRBV11-2 and TRBJ2-5, reads EAGVAQSPRYKIIEKRQSVAFWCNPISGHATLYWYQQILGQGPKLLIQFQNNGVVDDSQLPKDRFSAERLKGVDSTLKIQPAKLEDSAVYLCASHAQGPRTIETQYFGPGTRLLVL.

The chain couples TRBV5-4 to TRBJ2-1; the D is unclear. The CDR3 contains 12 residues. V lost 2 bases, J lost 9 bases, and 9 bases lay in between. CDR1 is SGHNT and CDR2 is YYREEE in the germline V gene (reference sequence). The CDR3 bases are TGTGCCAGCAGCTTAGAAAACTTTGAGCAGTTCTTC. As protein: CASSLENFEQFF.

V usage is TRBV4-1 and J usage is TRBJ1-5; D possibly corresponds to TRBD1 (6 bases). CDR3 length: 17 residues. V dropped 1 base and J dropped 7 bases, with 20 bases sitting between them. Germline CDR1 MGHRA, CDR2 YSYEKL. The CDR3: CASSQVGMGGALQPQHF. CDR3 nucleotide sequence: TGCGCCAGCAGCCAAGTCGGGATGGGGGGGGCCTTACAGCCCCAGCATTTT.

V is TRBV2 and J is TRBJ2-5; D remains unclear. Germline CDR1 is SNHLY and CDR2 is FYNNEI. The germline V and J ends were trimmed by 6 bases and 11 bases, with 13 bases remaining between them. The CDR3 covers 11 residues. The CDR3, as DNA: TGTGCCAGCAGGTACAGAAATGAGCAGTACTTC. It encodes CASRYRNEQYF.

This rearrangement joins TRBV28 to TRBJ1-1; D gene ambiguous. CDR1 MDHEN and CDR2 SYDVKM come from the germline V gene. V lost 3 bases and J lost 7, with 12 bases in between. The CDR3 spans 13 residues. The CDR3 nucleotides are TGTGCCAGCAGTTTTCCCGGGAGCGTTGAAGCTTTCTTT. It codes for CASSFPGSVEAFF.

This clonotype appeared a few times. The chain employs TRBV4-1 and TRBJ2-3; 9 bases fit TRBD1. J was trimmed by 3 bases and V by 2 bases; bases with no gene match: 3. CDR3 size: 15 residues. The V gene's germline CDR1 is MGHRA and CDR2 YSYEKL. CDR3 amino acids: CASSQPGTGTDTQYF. CDR3 bases: TGCGCCAGCAGCCAACCCGGGACAGGGACAGATACGCAGTATTTT.

The J gene is TRBJ1-5, the V gene TRBV20-1; 8 bases match TRBD1. The junction had 6 bases not matched to a gene; V was cut back by 0 bases and J by 5 bases. The CDR3 runs to 15 residues. In germline, CDR1 is DFQATT, CDR2 SNEGSKA (reference sequence). The CDR3 nucleotides read TGCAGTGCTAGAGAAAGTGGACAGGGTTATCAGCCCCAGCATTTT. Translation gives CSARESGQGYQPQHF.

This clonotype was recorded once. CDR3 protein: CASSQDTGLVGYTF. CDR3 DNA sequence: TGCGCCAGCAGCCAAGATACAGGGTTGGTGGGCTACACCTTC. The chain joins TRBV4-1 to TRBJ1-2, with D possibly being TRBD1 (6 bases). Germline CDR1 MGHRA, CDR2 YSYEKL. The CDR3 runs 14 residues. The germline V and J ends were trimmed by 0 bases and 8 bases, with 13 bases remaining between them.

This chain joins TRBV27 and TRBJ2-1, with TRBD2 identical over 7 bases. Germline V gene lookup returns CDR1 MNHEY and CDR2 SMNVEV (reference sequence). V was pared by 1 base and J by 4 bases, with 4 bases of the junction left unmatched. The CDR3 length is 15 residues. The CDR3 protein is CASSLWAGEYNEQFF. The CDR3 nucleotides are TGTGCCAGCAGTTTATGGGCGGGGGAATACAATGAGCAGTTCTTC.

The J gene is TRBJ2-5, the V gene TRBV27, with no clear D. Between the trimmed V and J ends, which lost 7 bases and 0 bases, there was a span of 12 bases. Germline-derived CDR1 and CDR2 are MNHEY and SMNVEV (reference sequence). The CDR3 has 14 amino acids. CDR3 nucleotide sequence: TGTGCCAGCATGTGGACGGGTTACCAAGAGACCCAGTACTTC. It codes for CASMWTGYQETQYF.

CDR3 protein: CASTKAAFEYEQFF. In nucleotides, the CDR3 is TGTGCCAGCACCAAGGCTGCTTTCGAATATGAGCAGTTCTTC. The V and J genes are TRBV27 and TRBJ2-1; D is undetermined. This CDR3 has 14 amino acids. CDR1 is MNHEY, CDR2 SMNVEV, per germline (reference sequence). Trimming pared 7 bases from V and 8 bases from J, leaving 18 bases between.

This chain links TRBV5-1 with TRBJ2-7; TRBD2 is a possible D gene (6 bases). V was pared by 7 bases and J by 7 bases, with 18 bases between. The CDR3 is 13 residues long. In germline, CDR1 is SGHRS, CDR2 YFSETQ. Written as DNA, the CDR3 is TGCGCCAGCGGCCGACTAGACTACAATGAGCAGTACTTC. It codes for CASGRLDYNEQYF.

The chain recombines TRBV5-5 with TRBJ1-2; D may be TRBD1 (5 bases). The CDR3 runs to 15 residues. V shed 4 bases and J shed 0 bases, with 13 bases lying between them. CDR1 and CDR2 from the germline V gene are SGHKS and YYEKEE (reference sequence). The CDR3 DNA reads TGTGCCAGCAGCCGGGACTCGGGATCTAACTATGGCTACACCTTC. It specifies CASSRDSGSNYGYTF. The whole variable domain, remainder taken from reference TRBV5-5 and TRBJ1-2, is DAGVTQSPTHLIKTRGQQVTLRCSPISGHKSVSWYQQVLGQGPQFIFQYYEKEERGRGNFPDRFSARQFPNYSSELNVNALLLGDSALYLCASSRDSGSNYGYTFGSGTRLTVV.

This clonotype has only one observation. The chain links TRBV5-1 to TRBJ1-2; D is uncertain. V lost 4 bases to trimming and J lost 5 bases, with 18 bases between them. The CDR3 totals 15 residues. Germline V lookup: CDR1 SGHRS, CDR2 YFSETQ. The CDR3 spells CASSGRSGKGYGYTF. For the CDR3, the DNA is TGCGCCAGCAGCGGACGGTCGGGGAAAGGATATGGCTACACCTTC.

The J gene is TRBJ1-5, the V gene TRBV4-3; D is uncertain. Germline V gene sequence: CDR1 LGHNA, CDR2 YSLEER. The V and J ends lost 4 bases and 9 bases respectively, with 16 bases between them. The CDR3 has 14 amino acids. Here the CDR3 DNA reads TGCGCCAGCAGCCCGGGCGGCAGCGACCTGCCCCAGCATTTT. It yields the protein CASSPGGSDLPQHF.